This entry lists 10 T cell receptor beta chains sequenced from one sample in a study of spatial heterogeneity in lung cancer. The time point here: sample taken at primary tumor resection. Frozen PBMC, nontumor lung or tumor provided whole RNA, which was sequenced unsorted. TCRdb reprocessed the 5' RACE reads with MiXCR, giving one entry per CDR3 protein. Counted here are about 36,000 distinct CDR3 sequences, 5.2% occurring once; the ten biggest clones make up more than 25%. The sample consisted of PBMCs, taken at surgery. These receptors all stem from a female donor with early-stage non-small cell lung cancer.

This clonotype was recorded many times. The chain combines TRBV29-1 with TRBJ2-1, with unresolved D. Germline values: CDR1 SQVTM, CDR2 ANQGSEA. Trimming removed 7 bases at V and 7 bases at J, with 20 bases between. This CDR3 is 14 amino acids long. As DNA, the CDR3 is TGCAGCGGGATAAAGGCTGCCCTTCTTAATGAGCAGTTCTTC. It translates to CSGIKAALLNEQFF.

This clonotype showed up many times. This chain uses TRBV27 with TRBJ2-5; 7 bases fit TRBD1. The CDR3 extends over 16 amino acids. The ends lost 3 bases at V and 2 bases at J; junction bases unmatched: 9. Germline-derived CDR1 and CDR2 are MNHEY and SMNVEV (reference sequence). CDR3 nucleotide sequence: TGTGCCAGCAGTTTTAAGGGACAGCTATCACAAGAGACCCAGTACTTC. This encodes CASSFKGQLSQETQYF.

The V call is TRBV15, the J call TRBJ2-1, with D perhaps TRBD2 (6 bases). Per the germline V gene, CDR1 is LNHNV and CDR2 is YYDKDF (reference sequence). The CDR3 extends over 13 amino acids. Trimming took off 1 base at V and 8 bases at J, with 9 bases between the two ends. The CDR3 region has the DNA TGTGCCACCAGCAGAGCCGGGAGCGATGAGCAGTTCTTC. This encodes CATSRAGSDEQFF.

This clonotype appeared many times. The chain couples TRBV6-2 or TRBV6-3 to TRBJ1-4; D gene uncertain. Germline assignment: CDR1 MNHEY and CDR2 SVGEGT. There are 15 residues in the CDR3. Trimming removed 0 bases at V and 8 bases at J, with 13 bases between. The DNA for the CDR3 is TGTGCCAGCAGTTACTCAGCGGGAGAAGGAGAAAAACTGTTTTTT. Protein: CASSYSAGEGEKLFF.

This clonotype was observed many times. J is TRBJ2-3 and V is TRBV5-1; 8 nucleotides agree with TRBD1. The CDR3 length is 13 residues. Trimming removed 5 bases from V and 2 bases from J; junction bases left unmatched: 1. CDR1 is SGHRS, CDR2 YFSETQ, per germline. The CDR3 coding sequence is TGCGCCAGCAGGACAGGGGTCACAGATACGCAGTATTTT. Protein: CASRTGVTDTQYF.

The table lists this clonotype with a few counts. This sequence joins TRBV12-2 and TRBJ1-5; the table assigns TRBD1, which was not confirmed against the DNA. TRBV12-2 is designated a pseudogene. This CDR3 spans 19 amino acids. CDR3: CASRPPPGQGRNSNQPQHF. DNA for the CDR3: TGTGCAAGTCGTCCTCCACCGGGACAGGGGCGCAATAGCAATCAGCCCCAGCATTTT.

This clonotype was detected ten times or more. CDR3 sequence reads: CASSLVGTPGKTQYF. The CDR3 DNA sequence: TGTGCCAGCAGCTTAGTGGGGACGCCGGGGAAGACCCAGTACTTC. The chain links TRBV11-2 to TRBJ2-5; the D call may be TRBD1 or TRBD2 (5 bases each). From germline, CDR1 is SGHAT and CDR2 FQNNGV. This CDR3 contains 15 residues. Trimming removed 1 base from V and 6 bases from J, with 15 bases in between.

This clonotype was detected many times. This chain links TRBV7-2 with TRBJ2-5; TRBD2 might be the D (5 bases). The length of the CDR3 is 14 residues. Trimming took off 5 bases at V and 2 bases at J, with 12 bases between the two ends. From germline, CDR1 is SGHTA and CDR2 FQGNSA. The CDR3 reads CASSHGLPQETQYF. The CDR3 region has the DNA TGTGCCAGCAGCCATGGACTGCCACAAGAGACCCAGTACTTC.

This clonotype was counted ten times or more. The genes are TRBV10-2 and TRBJ2-7, with 9 bases that match TRBD1. With 5 bases clipped from V and 7 bases from J, the junction kept 24 bases outside the gene matches. The V gene's germline CDR1 is WSHSY and CDR2 SAAADI. CDR3 length: 19 residues. Here the CDR3 DNA reads TGCGCCAGCAGTCCACCGCCCGTTAATCCGGGACAGGGAGTTTGGGAGCAGTACTTC. Its protein is CASSPPPVNPGQGVWEQYF.

This clonotype was found many times. J is TRBJ2-2 and V is TRBV10-3; either TRBD1 or TRBD2 may supply D (5 bases each). This CDR3 is 15 amino acids long. V lost 5 bases to trimming and J lost 8 bases, with 18 bases between them. Germline CDR1 ENHRY, CDR2 SYGVKD. In DNA form, the CDR3 reads TGTGCCATCAGTAACGTCGGGACGCAGGAGGGGGAGCTGTTTTTT. Protein sequence: CAISNVGTQEGELFF.